This T cell receptor beta chain comes out of a study of blood T cell repertoires in COVID-19. Study summary: Acute-phase and convalescent COVID-19 samples originated in the United States, Italy and Spain. Sources were T cells, B-cell-depleted T cells, or PBMCs; the material itself was cDNA or gDNA.

Notes on this clone: Within the sample, other DNA sequences also encode this same CDR3.

In the original analysis: Scientists estimated how many nucleated cells there were by amplifying reference gene primers. Measured with immunoSEQ multiplex PCR; TCRdb has only the in-frame clones, and not every one. That table supplies the V and J calls and clone size; D and trimming were determined from the DNA. The sample has under 200,000 clones, 60% to 85% seen once. The TCR was taken from a man aged 60 to 75 with acute or convalescent COVID-19. Sample: peripheral blood.

The CDR3 is CASSLEGGPDTQYF. Here the CDR3 DNA reads TGTGCCAGCAGCTTAGAAGGCGGGCCAGATACGCAGTATTTT. The chain carries TRBV7-3 and TRBJ2-3; the D gene is possibly TRBD2 (5 bases). V was cut by 2 bases and J by 4 bases, with 10 bases left in between. Germline V lookup: CDR1 SGHTA, CDR2 FQGTGA. The CDR3 consists of 14 residues.